The sequence of this TCR beta chain was determined in a study of CD8+ T cells in alopecia areata. RNA was extracted and reverse transcribed into cDNA as the sequencing template. Generated by immunoSEQ multiplex PCR, the TCRdb table keeps only in-frame clones and is missing some. The sample records 79,000 or so clones, 66% being singletons. Germline V gene data show CDR1 as SGHAT and CDR2 as FQNNGV. The V end lost 5 bases, the J end lost 8 bases, and 19 bases lay between the germline ends. CDR3 size: 15 residues. Noted treatment: oral pan-JAK inhibitor, 5-10 mg twice daily. The chain recombines TRBV11-2 with TRBJ2-1; D unclear. Sequencing used CD8+ T cells sorted from blood, obtained at week 24, from a patient treated with tofacitinib. The TCR sequence derives from a human donor with alopecia areata. This chain's CDR3 is CASSPRVPLWYEQFF. In DNA form, the CDR3 reads TGTGCCAGCAGCCCCCGTGTCCCCCTTTGGTATGAGCAGTTCTTC.